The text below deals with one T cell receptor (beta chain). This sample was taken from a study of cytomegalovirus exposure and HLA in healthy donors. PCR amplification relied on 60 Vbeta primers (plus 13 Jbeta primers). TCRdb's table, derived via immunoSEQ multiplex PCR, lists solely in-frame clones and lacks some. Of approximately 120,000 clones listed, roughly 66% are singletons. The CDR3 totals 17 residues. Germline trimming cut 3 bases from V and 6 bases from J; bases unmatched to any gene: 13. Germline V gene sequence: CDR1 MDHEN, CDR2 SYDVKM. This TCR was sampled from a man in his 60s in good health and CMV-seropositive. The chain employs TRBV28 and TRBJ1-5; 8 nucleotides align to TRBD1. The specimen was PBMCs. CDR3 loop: CASSFENRGLASQPQHF. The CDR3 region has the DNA TGTGCCAGCAGTTTTGAGAACAGGGGGTTGGCTAGTCAGCCCCAGCATTTT.